The 30 T cell receptor beta chains below all came from one sample that was sequenced in a study of chemoradiotherapy in HPV16-positive cancers. Some clones are missing from TCRdb's copy, which holds only in-frame ones; the method was immunoSEQ multiplex PCR. Among about 19,000 clones listed, approximately 88% were seen once. The material sequenced was blood, taken from a patient who underwent chemoradiotherapy. The source is a human donor with HPV-associated anogenital cancer.

The chain couples TRBV5-1 to TRBJ1-1; no clear D gene. This CDR3 region has 15 residues. Looked up from germline, CDR1 is SGHRS and CDR2 is YFSETQ. V lost 4 bases and J 0 bases, leaving 13 bases between the germline ends. The CDR3: CASSTSGLMNTEAFF. CDR3 nucleotides: TGCGCCAGCAGCACTTCAGGACTCATGAACACTGAAGCTTTCTTT.

Here the CDR3 reads CASSVGRRDTEAFF. The CDR3 DNA is TGTGCCAGCAGCGTCGGCAGGAGGGATACTGAAGCTTTCTTT. The chain recombines TRBV9 with TRBJ1-1; D not certain. Germline V CDR1 and CDR2: SGDLS, YYNGEE. The length of the CDR3 is 14 residues. Trimming stripped 2 bases from V and 5 bases from J, with 13 bases between.

This clone has only a few counts. The V gene is TRBV23-1, the J gene TRBJ2-7; tentative D call: TRBD1 (6 bases). TRBV23-1 is an ORF; its function is uncertain. V shed 3 bases and J shed 3 bases, with 15 bases lying between them. The CDR3 is 15 residues long. The CDR3 here is CASSHGTDSSYEQYF. CDR3 DNA sequence: TGCGCCAGCAGTCATGGGACGGACAGTAGCTACGAGCAGTACTTC.

The chain carries TRBV14 and TRBJ2-1; possibly TRBD1 for D (6 bases). Looked up from germline, CDR1 is SGHDN and CDR2 is FVKESK. With 5 bases removed from V and 6 bases from J, the gap between germline ends came to 17 bases. There are 15 residues in the CDR3. DNA of the CDR3: TGTGCCAGCAGCAAGGGGGTACCGTGGGGCAATGAGCAGTTCTTC. Protein: CASSKGVPWGNEQFF.

In this sample, this clone turned up once. This chain uses TRBV12-5 with TRBJ2-7, with D uncertain. Trimming removed 5 bases at V and 4 bases at J, with 12 bases between. This CDR3 is built from 13 residues. CDR1 is LGHNT and CDR2 is FRNRAP in the germline V gene. The DNA of the CDR3 is TGTGCTAGTGGTAAAGACCTTAATTACGAGCAGTACTTC. Translation: CASGKDLNYEQYF.

This chain uses TRBV9 with TRBJ2-1; 14 nucleotides line up with TRBD2. With 4 bases clipped from V and 12 bases from J, the junction kept 3 bases outside the gene matches. The CDR3 sequence is 13 residues long. Germline V gene data show CDR1 as SGDLS and CDR2 as YYNGEE. The CDR3 sequence is CASSPGTSGGQFF. The CDR3 nucleotides read TGTGCCAGCAGCCCCGGGACTAGCGGGGGGCAGTTCTTC. Full variable domain (missing parts from reference TRBV9 and TRBJ2-1): DSGVTQTPKHLITATGQRVTLRCSPRSGDLSVYWYQQSLDQGLQFLIQYYNGEERAKGNILERFSAQQFPDLHSELNLSSLELGDSALYFCASSPGTSGGQFFGPGTRLTVL.

This chain links TRBV11-2 with TRBJ1-4; 9 positions match TRBD1. Germline V gene data show CDR1 as SGHAT and CDR2 as FQNNGV. This CDR3 spans 15 amino acids. The ends lost 2 bases at V and 7 bases at J; junction bases unmatched: 5. This CDR3 is CASSLMGQGSEKLFF. CDR3 in DNA: TGTGCCAGCAGCTTAATGGGACAGGGTAGTGAAAAACTGTTTTTT.

This chain connects TRBV7-9 to TRBJ1-3; possibly TRBD1 for D (5 bases). V was clipped by 2 bases and J by 2 bases, with 7 bases between them. Germline V gene sequence: CDR1 SEHNR, CDR2 FQNEAQ (reference sequence). The CDR3 loop spans 14 amino acids. This CDR3 is CASSLRGTGNTIYF. The CDR3 region has the DNA TGTGCCAGCAGCTTAAGGGGCACTGGAAACACCATATATTTT. The full variable domain, in which reference TRBV7-9 and TRBJ1-3 provide the parts outside the CDR3, is DTGVSQNPRHKITKRGQNVTFRCDPISEHNRLYWYRQTLGQGPEFLTYFQNEAQLEKSRLLSDRFSAERPKGSFSTLEIQRTEQGDSAMYLCASSLRGTGNTIYFGEGSWLTVV.

The chain joins TRBV6-4 to TRBJ2-6; the D is unclear. CDR1 is MRHNA and CDR2 is SNTAGT in the germline V gene. The CDR3 is made up of 14 amino acids. The V gene lost 2 bases and the J gene lost 0 bases, with 2 bases spanning the gap. CDR3 coding DNA: TGTGCCAGCAGTGACGACTCTGGGGCCAACGTCCTGACTTTC. Translating it yields CASSDDSGANVLTF.

Turning to this clone: The sample carries other DNA sequences with the same CDR3. CDR3 region: CASSYSSGGPETQYF. The CDR3 DNA follows: TGTGCCAGCAGTTACTCTAGCGGGGGGCCAGAGACCCAGTACTTC. The J gene is TRBJ2-5, the V gene TRBV6-6; 10 nucleotides line up with TRBD2. Trimming cost V 0 bases and J 4 bases; bases outside gene matches: 2. Germline V gene sequence: CDR1 MNHNY, CDR2 SVGAGI (reference sequence). The CDR3 is 15 amino acids.

This chain links TRBV21-1 with TRBJ2-1; the D call of TRBD2 is as the table states it, not checked on the DNA. TRBV21-1 is listed as a pseudogene. CDR3 length: 18 residues. CDR3 DNA: TGTGCCAGCAGCAAAGACGATGAGACGGACCCGGTCGGGGATGAGCAGTTCTTC. Its translation: CASSKDDETDPVGDEQFF.

The rearrangement links TRBV5-6 to TRBJ1-1; no clear D. Trimming cost V 0 bases and J 4 bases, with 4 bases left between them. From germline, CDR1 is SGHDT and CDR2 YYEEEE. The CDR3 loop spans 12 amino acids. Written as DNA, the CDR3 is TGTGCCAGCAGCTTGGACGGCACTGAAGCTTTCTTT. Protein product: CASSLDGTEAFF.

The chain joins TRBV4-1 to TRBJ1-2; perhaps TRBD1 as D (6 bases). V lost 0 bases and J 9 bases, leaving 26 bases between the germline ends. This CDR3 spans 18 amino acids. CDR1 is MGHRA, CDR2 YSYEKL, per germline. The CDR3 nucleotides read TGCGCCAGCAGCCAAGATCAGTTCCGGGACACGGTATTTTGGAGCTACACCTTC. Its protein product is CASSQDQFRDTVFWSYTF.

This clone was detected once. The chain joins TRBV7-9 to TRBJ1-2; TRBD1 agrees at 11 bases. This CDR3 is built from 15 residues. V was pared by 1 base and J by 10 bases, with 8 bases of the junction left unmatched. The germline CDR1 and CDR2 sequences are SEHNR and FQNEAQ (reference sequence). CDR3: CASSLGIPGQGDYTF. The DNA of the CDR3 is TGTGCCAGCAGCTTAGGGATCCCGGGACAGGGGGACTACACCTTC.

The gene calls are TRBV28 and TRBJ1-5, with 9 bases identical to TRBD1. V lost 7 bases to trimming and J lost 2 bases; unmatched junction nucleotides: 9. The CDR3 runs 16 residues. Germline V CDR1 and CDR2: MDHEN, SYDVKM. The CDR3 here is CASMSSGQGRNQPQHF. CDR3 sequence (DNA): TGTGCCAGCATGAGCTCGGGACAGGGTCGCAATCAGCCCCAGCATTTT.

The count of this clone is one. The chain is built from TRBV29-1 and TRBJ2-1, with 9 bases fitting TRBD1. Germline values: CDR1 SQVTM, CDR2 ANQGSEA. The CDR3 is made up of 15 amino acids. The V gene end was trimmed by 6 bases and the J gene end by 2 bases; junction bases not matched to a gene: 8. Here the CDR3 reads CSVPLQGAAYNEQFF. CDR3 coding DNA: TGCAGCGTGCCCTTACAGGGGGCGGCCTACAATGAGCAGTTCTTC.

The chain recombines TRBV10-3 with TRBJ1-6; D unclear. The CDR3 extends over 14 amino acids. The V and J ends lost 4 bases and 10 bases respectively, with 14 bases between them. The germline V gene has CDR1 ENHRY and CDR2 SYGVKD. For the CDR3, the DNA is TGTGCCATCAGTGGCCGGGAGGGAGGGTCACCCCTCCACTTT. Its protein product is CAISGREGGSPLHF.

The rearrangement joins TRBV2 to TRBJ1-6; D gene uncertain. This CDR3 is 15 amino acids long. The V end was cut by 2 bases, the J end by 7 bases, with 12 bases between. Germline lookup yields CDR1 SNHLY and CDR2 FYNNEI. CDR3 coding DNA: TGTGCCAGCAGTGAACTGGGTTCTCGCAATTCACCCCTCCACTTT. Translating gives CASSELGSRNSPLHF.

This sequence joins TRBV7-3 and TRBJ2-3; the D is unclear. Germline loops: CDR1 SGHTA, CDR2 FQGTGA. The length of the CDR3 is 15 residues. V gave up 2 bases and J gave up 2 bases, with 11 bases separating them. In DNA, the CDR3 is TGTGCCAGCAGCTTATTCTATGGAACCACAGATACGCAGTATTTT. Translating it yields CASSLFYGTTDTQYF.

The chain couples TRBV18 to TRBJ2-7; 9 positions match TRBD1. The CDR3 runs 15 residues. Germline CDR1 is KGHSH and CDR2 is LQKENI. After removal of 4 bases from V and 0 bases from J, the junction contained 4 bases not matched to a gene. The CDR3: CASSRGTGNSYEQYF. CDR3 nucleotide sequence: TGTGCCAGCTCACGCGGGACAGGGAACTCCTACGAGCAGTACTTC.

This clone was seen only once. This chain connects TRBV6-5 to TRBJ1-1; 9 positions agree with TRBD1. The CDR3 consists of 14 residues. V lost 6 bases and J lost 6; bases outside the gene matches: 8. Germline values: CDR1 MNHEY, CDR2 SVGAGI. CDR3 DNA: TGTGCCAGCAGAAGACAGGGGGACGACGCTGAAGCTTTCTTT. Protein product: CASRRQGDDAEAFF.

The V gene is TRBV10-3, the J gene TRBJ1-5; 7 bases line up with TRBD1. The CDR3 has 16 residues. J lost 7 bases, V lost 6 bases, and 15 bases had no gene match. CDR1 and CDR2 (germline): ENHRY, SYGVKD. The CDR3 DNA sequence: TGTGCCATCAGCCGAACAGAAAACAGGGGCAGACAGCCCCAGCATTTT. Its protein is CAISRTENRGRQPQHF.

This clone appeared a few times. The chain joins TRBV7-9 to TRBJ2-6, with D maybe TRBD1 (5 bases). The CDR3 consists of 15 residues. V was cut by 5 bases and J by 0 bases, with 8 bases left in between. The germline gives CDR1 SEHNR, CDR2 FQNEAQ (reference sequence). CDR3 amino acids: CASSLGLSGANVLTF. The DNA for the CDR3 is TGTGCCAGCAGCCTGGGGCTCTCTGGGGCCAACGTCCTGACTTTC.

The V and J genes are TRBV6-1 and TRBJ2-7, with TRBD1 matching over 7 bases. Germline V lookup: CDR1 MNHNS, CDR2 SASEGT. The CDR3 spans 19 residues. Trimming took 1 base from V and 1 from J; bases not matched to a gene: 16. CDR3: CASSEERLWLTGWSYEQYF. CDR3 bases: TGTGCCAGCAGTGAAGAGCGATTGTGGCTGACAGGGTGGTCCTACGAGCAGTACTTC.

The chain combines TRBV6-6 with TRBJ2-1; 11 bases match TRBD1. CDR1 and CDR2 (germline): MNHNY, SVGAGI (reference sequence). The junction had 6 bases not matched to a gene; V was cut back by 5 bases and J by 6 bases. The CDR3 totals 15 residues. The CDR3 nucleotides are TGTGCCAGCAGTGGAACCGGGACAGGGGGCAATGAGCAGTTCTTC. It translates to CASSGTGTGGNEQFF.

The J gene is TRBJ1-2, the V gene TRBV21-1; the table's D call, TRBD1, was not checked against the DNA. TRBV21-1 is a known pseudogene. The CDR3 is 16 amino acids. The CDR3 DNA sequence: TGTGCCAGCAGCTCCTGCAACTACAGGGATAACTATGGCTACACCTTC. This codes for CASSSCNYRDNYGYTF.

About this clone: Germline is not matched at one junction end, which may reflect a read error. The chain links TRBV2 to TRBJ2-5; no clear D. CDR3 length equals 16 residues. Germline V gives CDR1 SNHLY, CDR2 FYNNEI. In DNA, the CDR3 is TGTGCCGGCAGCAGACGATTGATGGACGGACAAGAGACCCAGTACTTC. Translating it yields CAGSRRLMDGQETQYF.

V usage is TRBV7-2 and J usage is TRBJ1-2, with a weak D call TRBD1 (6 bases). Germline CDR1 SGHTA, CDR2 FQGNSA. This CDR3 is 15 amino acids long. Between the trimmed V and J ends, which lost 5 bases and 5 bases, there was a span of 18 bases. CDR3 region: CASSPTGGPRYGYTF. CDR3 sequence (DNA): TGTGCCAGCAGCCCGACCGGGGGGCCCCGTTATGGCTACACCTTC. The full variable domain, rest sourced from reference TRBV7-2 and TRBJ1-2, is GAGVSQSPSNKVTEKGKDVELRCDPISGHTALYWYRQSLGQGLEFLIYFQGNSAPDKSGLPSDRFSAERTGGSVSTLTIQRTQQEDSAVYLCASSPTGGPRYGYTFGSGTRLTVV.

The V gene is TRBV9, the J gene TRBJ2-7, with D uncertain. V was trimmed by 0 bases and J by 2 bases, leaving 12 bases between them. Germline CDR1 reads SGDLS; CDR2 reads YYNGEE. This CDR3 is 15 amino acids long. The CDR3 DNA follows: TGTGCCAGCAGCGTAGAGGAGACTTCGGCCTACGAGCAGTACTTC. Amino acids: CASSVEETSAYEQYF.

V gene TRBV19 combines with J gene TRBJ2-5; a possible D gene is TRBD1 (5 bases). The CDR3 runs to 13 residues. Germline CDR1 reads LNHDA; CDR2 reads SQIVND (reference sequence). V was cut by 2 bases and J by 2 bases, with 6 bases left in between. CDR3 amino acids: CASSIKGQETQYF. In nucleotides, the CDR3 is TGTGCCAGTAGTATAAAGGGGCAAGAGACCCAGTACTTC. The complete variable domain, with remaining parts taken from reference TRBV19 and TRBJ2-5, reads DGGITQSPKYLFRKEGQNVTLSCEQNLNHDAMYWYRQDPGQGLRLIYYSQIVNDFQKGDIAEGYSVSREKKESFPLTVTSAQKNPTAFYLCASSIKGQETQYFGPGTRLLVL.